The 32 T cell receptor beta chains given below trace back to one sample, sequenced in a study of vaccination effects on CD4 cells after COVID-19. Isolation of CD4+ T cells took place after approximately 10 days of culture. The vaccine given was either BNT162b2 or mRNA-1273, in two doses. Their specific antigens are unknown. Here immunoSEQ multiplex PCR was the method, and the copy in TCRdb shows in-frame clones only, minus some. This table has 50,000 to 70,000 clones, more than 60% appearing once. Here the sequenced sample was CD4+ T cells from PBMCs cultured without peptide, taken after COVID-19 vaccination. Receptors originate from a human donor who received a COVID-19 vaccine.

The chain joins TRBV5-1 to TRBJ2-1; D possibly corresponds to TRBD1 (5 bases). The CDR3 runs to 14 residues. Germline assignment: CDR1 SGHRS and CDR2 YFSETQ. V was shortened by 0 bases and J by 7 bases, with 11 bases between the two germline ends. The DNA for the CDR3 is TGCGCCAGCAGCTTGGACAGGTATGGTAATGAGCAGTTCTTC. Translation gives CASSLDRYGNEQFF.

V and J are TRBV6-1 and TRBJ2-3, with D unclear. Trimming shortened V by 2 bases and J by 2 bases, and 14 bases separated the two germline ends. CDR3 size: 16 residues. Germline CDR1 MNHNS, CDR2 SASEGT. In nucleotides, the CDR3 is TGTGCCAGCAGTGAACCGCCCGGCCGATTCACAGATACGCAGTATTTT. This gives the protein CASSEPPGRFTDTQYF.

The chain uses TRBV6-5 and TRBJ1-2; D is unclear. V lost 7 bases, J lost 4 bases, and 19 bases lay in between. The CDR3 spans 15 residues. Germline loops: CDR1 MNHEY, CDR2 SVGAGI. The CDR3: CASTVAFGPLYGYTF. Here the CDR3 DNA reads TGTGCCAGCACCGTAGCATTCGGACCGCTCTATGGCTACACCTTC.

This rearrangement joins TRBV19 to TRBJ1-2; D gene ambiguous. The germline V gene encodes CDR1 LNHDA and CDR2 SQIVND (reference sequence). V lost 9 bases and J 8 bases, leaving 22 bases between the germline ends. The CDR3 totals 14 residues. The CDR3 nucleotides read TGTGCCAGCCATACCTCCTGGGCCGAGAGCGGCTACACCTTC. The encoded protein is CASHTSWAESGYTF.

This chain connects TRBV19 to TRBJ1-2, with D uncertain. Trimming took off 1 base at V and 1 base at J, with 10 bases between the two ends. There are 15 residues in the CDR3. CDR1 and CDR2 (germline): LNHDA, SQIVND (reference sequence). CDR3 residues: CASSIGGLVNYGYTF. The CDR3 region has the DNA TGTGCCAGTAGTATAGGTGGCCTGGTTAACTATGGCTACACCTTC.

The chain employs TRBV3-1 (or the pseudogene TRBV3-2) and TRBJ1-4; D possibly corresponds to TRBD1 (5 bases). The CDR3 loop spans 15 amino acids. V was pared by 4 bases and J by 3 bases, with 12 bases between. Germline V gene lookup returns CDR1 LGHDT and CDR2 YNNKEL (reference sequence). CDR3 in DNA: TGTGCCAGCAGCCCCGCGGGGGGGTCTAATGAAAAACTGTTTTTT. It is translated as CASSPAGGSNEKLFF.

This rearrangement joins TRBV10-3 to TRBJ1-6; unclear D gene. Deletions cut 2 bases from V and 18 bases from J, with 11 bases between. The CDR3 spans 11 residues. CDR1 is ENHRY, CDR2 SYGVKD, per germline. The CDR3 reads CAISEGRATHF. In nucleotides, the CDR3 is TGTGCCATCAGTGAGGGACGCGCCACCCACTTT.

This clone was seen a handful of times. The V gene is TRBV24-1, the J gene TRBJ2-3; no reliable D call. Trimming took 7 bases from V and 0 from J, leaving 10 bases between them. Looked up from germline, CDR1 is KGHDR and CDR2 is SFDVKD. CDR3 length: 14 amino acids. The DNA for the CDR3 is TGTGCCACCAGCGCGGCCCCTAGCACAGATACGCAGTATTTT. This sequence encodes CATSAAPSTDTQYF.

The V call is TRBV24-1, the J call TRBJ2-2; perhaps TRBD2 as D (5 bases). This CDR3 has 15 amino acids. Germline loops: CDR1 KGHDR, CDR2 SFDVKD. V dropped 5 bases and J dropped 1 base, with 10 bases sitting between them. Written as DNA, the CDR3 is TGTGCCACCAGTGGGCATCGGGGGAACACCGGGGAGCTGTTTTTT. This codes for CATSGHRGNTGELFF.

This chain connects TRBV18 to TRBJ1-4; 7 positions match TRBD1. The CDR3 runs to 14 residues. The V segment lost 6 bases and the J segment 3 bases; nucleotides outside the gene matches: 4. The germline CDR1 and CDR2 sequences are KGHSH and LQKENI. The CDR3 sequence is CASSQTGANEKLFF. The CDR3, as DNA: TGTGCCAGCTCGCAAACAGGGGCTAATGAAAAACTGTTTTTT. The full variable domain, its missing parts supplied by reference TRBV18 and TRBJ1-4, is NAGVMQNPRHLVRRRGQEARLRCSPMKGHSHVYWYRQLPEEGLKFMVYLQKENIIDESGMPKERFSAEFPKEGPSILRIQQVVRGDSAAYFCASSQTGANEKLFFGSGTQLSVL.

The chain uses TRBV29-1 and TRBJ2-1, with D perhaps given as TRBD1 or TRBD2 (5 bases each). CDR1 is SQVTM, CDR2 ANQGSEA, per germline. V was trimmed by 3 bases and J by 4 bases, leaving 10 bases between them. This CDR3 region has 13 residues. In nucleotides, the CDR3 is TGCAGCGTTGAGAGGGGCAAATACAATGAGCAGTTCTTC. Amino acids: CSVERGKYNEQFF.

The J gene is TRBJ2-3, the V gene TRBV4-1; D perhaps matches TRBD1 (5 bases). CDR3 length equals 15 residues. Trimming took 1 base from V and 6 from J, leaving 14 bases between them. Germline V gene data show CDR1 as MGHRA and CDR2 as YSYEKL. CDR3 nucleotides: TGCGCCAGCAGCCAAGGAGCAGGGCCCATCGATACGCAGTATTTT. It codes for CASSQGAGPIDTQYF.

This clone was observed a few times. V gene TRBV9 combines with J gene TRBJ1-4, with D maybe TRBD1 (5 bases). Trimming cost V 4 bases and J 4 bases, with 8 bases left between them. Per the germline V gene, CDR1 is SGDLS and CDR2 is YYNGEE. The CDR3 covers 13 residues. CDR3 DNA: TGTGCCAGCAGCCGGGACGTTAATGAAAAACTGTTTTTT. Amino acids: CASSRDVNEKLFF.

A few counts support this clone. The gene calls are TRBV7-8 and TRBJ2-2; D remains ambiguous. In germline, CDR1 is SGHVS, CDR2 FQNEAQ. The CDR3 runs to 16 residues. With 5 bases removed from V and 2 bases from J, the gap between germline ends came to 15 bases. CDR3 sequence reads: CASSTDGLINTGELFF. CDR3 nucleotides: TGTGCCAGCAGCACCGACGGGCTCATAAACACCGGGGAGCTGTTTTTT. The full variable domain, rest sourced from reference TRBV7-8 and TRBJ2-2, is GAGVSQSPRYKVAKRGQDVALRCDPISGHVSLFWYQQALGQGPEFLTYFQNEAQLDKSGLPSDRFFAERPEGSVSTLKIQRTQQEDSAVYLCASSTDGLINTGELFFGEGSRLTVL.

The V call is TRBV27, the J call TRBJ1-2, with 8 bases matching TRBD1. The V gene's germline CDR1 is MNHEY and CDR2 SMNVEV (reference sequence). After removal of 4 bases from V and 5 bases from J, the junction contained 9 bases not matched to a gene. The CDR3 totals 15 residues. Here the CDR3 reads CASSSRQGIWYGYTF. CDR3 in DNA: TGTGCCAGCAGTTCACGACAGGGGATATGGTATGGCTACACCTTC.

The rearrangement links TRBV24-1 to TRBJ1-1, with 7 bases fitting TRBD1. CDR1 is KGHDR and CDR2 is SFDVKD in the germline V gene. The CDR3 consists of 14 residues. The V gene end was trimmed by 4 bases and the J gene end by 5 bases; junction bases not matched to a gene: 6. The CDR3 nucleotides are TGTGCCACCAGTGACCCTGGCAGGGGGACTGAAGCTTTCTTT. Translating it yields CATSDPGRGTEAFF.

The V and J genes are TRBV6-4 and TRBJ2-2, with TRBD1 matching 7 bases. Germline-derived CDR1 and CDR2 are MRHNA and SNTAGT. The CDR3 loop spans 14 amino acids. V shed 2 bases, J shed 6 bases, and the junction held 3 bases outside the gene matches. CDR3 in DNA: TGTGCCAGCAGTGACAGGGGGCAGTCCGGGGAGCTGTTTTTT. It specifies CASSDRGQSGELFF.

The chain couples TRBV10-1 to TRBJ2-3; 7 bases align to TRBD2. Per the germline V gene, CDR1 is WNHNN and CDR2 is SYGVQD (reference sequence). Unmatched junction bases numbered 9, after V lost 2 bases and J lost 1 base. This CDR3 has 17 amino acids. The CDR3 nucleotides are TGCGCCAGCAGTGAGCGCCCTCGGGCGGGGGGCACAGATACGCAGTATTTT. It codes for CASSERPRAGGTDTQYF.

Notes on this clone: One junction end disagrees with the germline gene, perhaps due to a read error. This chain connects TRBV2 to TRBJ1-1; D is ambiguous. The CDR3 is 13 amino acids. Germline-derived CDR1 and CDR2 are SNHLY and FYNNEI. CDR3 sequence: CASREASNTEAFF. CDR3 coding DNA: TGTGCCAGCAGAGAAGCATCAAACACTGAAGCTTTCTTT. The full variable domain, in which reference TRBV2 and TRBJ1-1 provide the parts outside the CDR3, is EPEVTQTPSHQVTQMGQEVILRCVPISNHLYFYWYRQILGQKVEFLVSFYNNEISEKSEIFDDQFSVERPDGSNFTLKIRSTKLEDSAMYFCASREASNTEAFFGQGTRLTVV.

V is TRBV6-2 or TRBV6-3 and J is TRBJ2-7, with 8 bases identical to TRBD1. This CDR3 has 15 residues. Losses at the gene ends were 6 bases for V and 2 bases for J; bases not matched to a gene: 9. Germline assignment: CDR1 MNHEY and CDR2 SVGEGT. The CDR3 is CASSPDRGHPYEQYV. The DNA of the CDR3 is TGTGCCAGCAGCCCCGACAGGGGACACCCCTACGAGCAGTACGTC.

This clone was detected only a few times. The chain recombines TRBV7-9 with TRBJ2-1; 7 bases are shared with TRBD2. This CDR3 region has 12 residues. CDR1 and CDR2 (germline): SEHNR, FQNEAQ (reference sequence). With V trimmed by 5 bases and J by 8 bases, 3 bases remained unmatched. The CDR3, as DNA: TGTGCCAGCAGCCGAACTAGCGATGAGCAGTTCTTC. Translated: CASSRTSDEQFF.

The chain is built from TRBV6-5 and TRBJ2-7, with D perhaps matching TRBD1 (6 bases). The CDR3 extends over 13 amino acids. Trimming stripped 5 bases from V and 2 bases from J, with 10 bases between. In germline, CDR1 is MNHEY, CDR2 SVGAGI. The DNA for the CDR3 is TGTGCCAGCAGTCCCCGACAGGCCTACGAGCAGTACGTC. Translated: CASSPRQAYEQYV.

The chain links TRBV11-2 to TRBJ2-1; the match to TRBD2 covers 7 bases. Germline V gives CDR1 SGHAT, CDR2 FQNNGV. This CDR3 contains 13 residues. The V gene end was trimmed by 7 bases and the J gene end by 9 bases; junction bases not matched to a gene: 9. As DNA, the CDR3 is TGTGCCAGCAACTCTCGGGAGGCCCCTGAGCAGTTCTTC. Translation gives CASNSREAPEQFF.

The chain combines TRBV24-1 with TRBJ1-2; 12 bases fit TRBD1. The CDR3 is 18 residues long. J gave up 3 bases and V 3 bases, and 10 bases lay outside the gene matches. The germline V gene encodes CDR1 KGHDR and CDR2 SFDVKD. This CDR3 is CATSDQTGGTGGYYGYTF. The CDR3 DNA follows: TGTGCCACCAGTGATCAAACGGGGGGGACAGGGGGCTACTATGGCTACACCTTC.

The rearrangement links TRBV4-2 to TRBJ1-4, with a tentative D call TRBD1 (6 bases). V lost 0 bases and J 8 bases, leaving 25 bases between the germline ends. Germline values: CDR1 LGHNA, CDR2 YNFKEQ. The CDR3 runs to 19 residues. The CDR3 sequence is CASSQDRPPHGGLKEKLFF. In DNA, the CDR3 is TGTGCCAGCAGCCAAGATAGGCCCCCCCACGGGGGGCTGAAGGAAAAACTGTTTTTT.

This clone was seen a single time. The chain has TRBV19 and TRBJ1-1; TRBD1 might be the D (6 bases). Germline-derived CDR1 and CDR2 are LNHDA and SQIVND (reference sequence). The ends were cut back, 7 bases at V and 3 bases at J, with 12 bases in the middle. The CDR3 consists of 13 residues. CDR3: CASNDGGYTEAFF. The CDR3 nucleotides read TGTGCCAGTAATGATGGGGGCTACACTGAAGCTTTCTTT.

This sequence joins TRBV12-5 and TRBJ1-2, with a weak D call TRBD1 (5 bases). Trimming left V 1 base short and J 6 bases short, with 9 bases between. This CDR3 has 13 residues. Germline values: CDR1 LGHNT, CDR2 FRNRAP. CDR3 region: CASGLGTGHGYTF. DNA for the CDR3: TGTGCTAGTGGTTTGGGAACAGGTCATGGCTACACCTTC.

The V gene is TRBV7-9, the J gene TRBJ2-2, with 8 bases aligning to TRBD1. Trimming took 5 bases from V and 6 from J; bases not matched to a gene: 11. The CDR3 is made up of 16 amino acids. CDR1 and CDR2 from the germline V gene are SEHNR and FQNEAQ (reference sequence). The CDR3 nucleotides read TGTGCCAGCAGCGAATACCGGGACAGGTTACCCGGGGAGCTGTTTTTT. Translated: CASSEYRDRLPGELFF.

CDR3 bases: TGCGCCAGCAGCTTGTTTCTAGCGGGGCGAGGGAGCACAGATACGCAGTATTTT. This sequence encodes CASSLFLAGRGSTDTQYF. The rearrangement links TRBV5-1 to TRBJ2-3, with TRBD2 matching 9 bases. Germline V CDR1 and CDR2: SGHRS, YFSETQ. The trim removed 1 base at V and 0 bases at J, leaving 9 bases unmatched. The length of the CDR3 is 18 residues.

The CDR3 sequence is CASSLSGSQISTDTQYF. The DNA for the CDR3 is TGTGCCAGCAGTCTTTCCGGGAGCCAGATTAGCACAGATACGCAGTATTTT. The V gene is TRBV6-6, the J gene TRBJ2-3; perhaps TRBD2 as D (6 bases). V was shortened by 5 bases and J by 0 bases, with 18 bases between the two germline ends. The CDR3 consists of 17 residues. Germline assignment: CDR1 MNHNY and CDR2 SVGAGI (reference sequence).

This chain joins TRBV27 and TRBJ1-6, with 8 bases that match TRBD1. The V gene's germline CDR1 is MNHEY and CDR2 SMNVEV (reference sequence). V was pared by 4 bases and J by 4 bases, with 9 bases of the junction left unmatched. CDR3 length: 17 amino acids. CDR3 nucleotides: TGTGCCAGCAGTTATCGGACAGGGAGTTTATATAATTCACCCCTCCACTTT. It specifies CASSYRTGSLYNSPLHF.

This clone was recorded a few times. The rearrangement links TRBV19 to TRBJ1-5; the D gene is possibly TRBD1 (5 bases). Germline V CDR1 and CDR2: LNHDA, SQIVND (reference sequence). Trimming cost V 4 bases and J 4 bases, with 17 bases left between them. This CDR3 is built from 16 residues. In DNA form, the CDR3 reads TGTGCCAGTAGTAAGGCAAAGGACAAGGGTAATCAGCCCCAGCATTTT. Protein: CASSKAKDKGNQPQHF. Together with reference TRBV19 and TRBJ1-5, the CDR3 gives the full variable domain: DGGITQSPKYLFRKEGQNVTLSCEQNLNHDAMYWYRQDPGQGLRLIYYSQIVNDFQKGDIAEGYSVSREKKESFPLTVTSAQKNPTAFYLCASSKAKDKGNQPQHFGDGTRLSIL.